The subject of this entry is one T cell receptor (beta chain). Antigen: not known. The table came from immunoSEQ multiplex PCR; TCRdb's copy has only in-frame clones and leaves some out. The sample has about 71,000 clones; 80% to 95% are singletons. The CDR3 has 13 amino acids. Germline CDR1 reads SGHVS; CDR2 reads FNYEAQ. The germline V and J ends were trimmed by 2 bases and 8 bases, with 12 bases remaining between them. This record belongs to a study of graft-versus-host responses after intestinal transplantation. Study outcomes and limitations: The presence of high graft-versus-host to host-versus-graft clonal ratios in allografts characterized patients with graft-donor T cell macrochimerism.

V usage is TRBV7-6 and J usage is TRBJ1-1; D gene uncertain. The sample consisted of unstimulated CD8+ T cells sorted from spleen or lymph node cells, taken before intestinal transplant. The clonotype comes from a human donor who received an intestinal transplant. DNA for the CDR3: TGTGCCAGCAGCTTAATTCCGAGCGACGAAGCTTTCTTT. It specifies CASSLIPSDEAFF.